Listed below are T cell receptor beta chains from one sample, sequenced in a study of CD8+ T cells in alopecia areata. Generated by immunoSEQ multiplex PCR, the TCRdb table keeps only in-frame clones and is missing some. Here the sample spans roughly 99,000 clones, 65% to 85% being singletons. This sample comprised CD8+ T cells sorted from blood, obtained at week 24, from a patient treated with tofacitinib. These receptors all come from a human donor with alopecia areata. Each CDR3 is given with its conserved first and last residue. The D gene is left open where the match is weak. Some rows have no size entry. The others give once, few or many, or a class for an expanded clone.

15 | TRBJ2-3 | TRBV4-1 | TRBD2 | . | CASSQVSGVTDTQYF | TGCGCCAGCAGCCAAGTTAGCGGGGTCACAGATACGCAGTATTTT
13 | TRBJ2-7 | TRBV27 | . | . | CASSRGTAYEQYF | TGTGCCAGCAGCCGCGGGACAGCTTACGAGCAGTACTTC
16 | TRBJ2-5 | TRBV7-2 | TRBD2 | . | CASSQGTSGSQETQYF | TGTGCCAGCAGCCAAGGGACTAGCGGGTCACAAGAGACCCAGTACTTC
15 | TRBJ2-7 | TRBV27 | . | . | CASSLSGTPGGEQYF | TGTGCCAGCAGTTTGTCCGGGACACCCGGGGGTGAGCAGTACTTC
11 | TRBJ2-2 | TRBV6-6 | . | . | CASSGAGELFF | TGTGCCAGCAGTGGGGCCGGGGAGCTGTTTTTT
16 | TRBJ2-1 | TRBV7-2 | TRBD1 | . | CASSLAAGGNSNEQFF | TGTGCCAGCAGCTTAGCCGCAGGGGGAAATAGCAATGAGCAGTTCTTC
15 | TRBJ2-7 | TRBV6-1 | TRBD2 | . | CASSVTSGGPYEQYF | TGTGCCAGCAGCGTTACTAGCGGGGGGCCCTACGAGCAGTACTTC
15 | TRBJ2-7 | TRBV7-2 | TRBD1 | few | CASSSGQGQSYEQYF | TGTGCCAGCAGCTCTGGACAGGGTCAATCCTACGAGCAGTACTTC
14 | TRBJ2-7 | TRBV7-9 | . | . | CASSLVGFYYEQYF | TGTGCCAGCAGCTTAGTGGGCTTCTACTACGAGCAGTACTTC
17 | TRBJ2-7 | TRBV7-8 | TRBD2 | . | CASSLAPGRAGVYEQYF | TGTGCCAGCAGCTTAGCGCCCGGACGAGCGGGGGTCTACGAGCAGTACTTC
13 | TRBJ2-7 | TRBV27 | . | . | CASSLSGSYEQYF | TGTGCCAGCAGTTTGTCTGGGAGCTACGAGCAGTACTTC
15 | TRBJ1-2 | TRBV7-3 | TRBD1 | . | CASSPKEGTVTGYTF | TGTGCCAGCAGCCCCAAAGAAGGGACAGTAACTGGCTACACCTTC
16 | TRBJ2-7 | TRBV7-3 | . | . | CASSLHSQGPSYEQYF | TGTGCCAGCAGCTTACACTCACAGGGACCCTCCTACGAGCAGTACTTC
17 | TRBJ2-4 | TRBV15 | . | . | CATSRAQGQDASNIQYF | TGTGCCACCAGCAGAGCACAGGGACAAGACGCGAGTAACATTCAGTACTTC
17 | TRBJ2-1 | TRBV7-9 | . | . | CASSLAQRRESYNEQFF | TGTGCCAGCAGCTTAGCGCAACGGAGGGAATCCTACAATGAGCAGTTCTTC
15 | TRBJ2-7 | TRBV7-6 | TRBD1 | . | CASSSGQGLSYEQYF | TGTGCCAGCAGCTCGGGACAGGGGCTCTCCTACGAGCAGTACTTC
16 | TRBJ2-2 | TRBV5-6 | TRBD1 | . | CASSRDREWATGELFF | TGTGCCAGCAGCCGGGACAGGGAGTGGGCCACCGGGGAGCTGTTTTTT
13 | TRBJ2-2 | TRBV11-2 | . | . | CASSLDGAGELFF | TGTGCCAGCAGCTTAGACGGGGCCGGGGAGCTGTTTTTT
13 | TRBJ2-7 | TRBV30 | TRBD2 | . | CAWSGGLGYEQYF | TGTGCCTGGAGTGGTGGACTAGGCTACGAGCAGTACTTC
16 | TRBJ1-5 | TRBV15 | TRBD1 | . | CATSRLQGGVNQPQHF | TGTGCCACCAGCAGACTACAGGGGGGTGTCAATCAGCCCCAGCATTTT
14 | TRBJ2-5 | TRBV7-7 | . | . | CASRHPDSPETQYF | TGTGCTAGCAGACACCCGGACTCCCCTGAGACCCAGTACTTC
19 | TRBJ1-1 | TRBV19 | . | . | CASISRYALTQMGNTEAFF | TGTGCCAGTATATCCCGATATGCTCTTACTCAAATGGGGAACACTGAAGCTTTCTTT
14 | TRBJ1-1 | TRBV30 | TRBD1 | . | CAWSYPRGMTEAFF | TGTGCCTGGAGTTACCCCAGGGGGATGACTGAAGCTTTCTTT
13 | TRBJ1-2 | TRBV6-5 | TRBD1 | . | CASSYTGGNGYTF | TGTGCCAGCAGTTACACAGGGGGGAATGGCTACACCTTC
12 | TRBJ2-7 | TRBV5-5 | . | once | CASSYEVGEQYF | TGTGCCAGCAGTTACGAGGTGGGCGAGCAGTACTTC
15 | TRBJ1-1 | TRBV7-9 | TRBD1 | . | CASSLERGQGTEAFF | TGTGCCAGCAGCTTAGAGAGGGGGCAGGGCACTGAAGCTTTCTTT
14 | TRBJ1-1 | TRBV5-1 | . | . | CASLDGSMNTEAFF | TGCGCCAGCCTGGATGGGTCCATGAACACTGAAGCTTTCTTT
14 | TRBJ1-6 | TRBV2 | . | . | CASSRKGNNSPLHF | TGTGCCAGCAGCAGAAAGGGAAACAATTCACCCCTCCACTTT
14 | TRBJ2-1 | TRBV6-5 | . | . | CASSYSTSGDLQFF | TGTGCCAGCAGTTACTCGACCTCTGGAGATTTGCAGTTCTTC
15 | TRBJ2-3 | TRBV7-2 | TRBD2 | . | CASSLDAGGADTQYF | TGTGCCAGCAGCTTAGATGCCGGGGGGGCAGATACGCAGTATTTT
17 | TRBJ2-3 | TRBV5-4 | . | . | CASSPMIGARGTDTQYF | TGTGCCAGCAGCCCAATGATCGGGGCTAGGGGAACAGATACGCAGTATTTT
18 | TRBJ2-3 | TRBV7-3 | TRBD2 | . | CASSLIYSSGAHTDTQYF | TGTGCCAGCAGCTTAATCTATTCTAGCGGGGCCCACACAGATACGCAGTATTTT
13 | TRBJ1-1 | TRBV7-9 | TRBD1 | once | CASARPGGGEAFF | TGTGCCAGCGCCAGGCCAGGGGGCGGTGAAGCTTTCTTT
12 | TRBJ1-2 | TRBV29-1 | . | . | CSDLGDDYGYTF | TGCAGCGACCTAGGGGATGACTATGGCTACACCTTC
12 | TRBJ2-1 | TRBV10-3 | . | . | CATRGTYNEQFF | TGTGCCACTCGAGGAACCTACAATGAGCAGTTCTTC
15 | TRBJ2-1 | TRBV11-2 | TRBD2 | . | CASSPTRTSGDEQFF | TGTGCCAGCAGCCCTACCCGGACTAGTGGGGATGAGCAGTTCTTC
15 | TRBJ2-5 | TRBV4-3 | TRBD1 | . | CASSQGTGLQETQYF | TGCGCCAGCAGCCAGGGGACAGGGTTACAAGAGACCCAGTACTTC
14 | TRBJ1-2 | TRBV13 | TRBD1 | . | CASRSRDRVYGYTF | TGTGCCAGCAGATCCCGGGACAGGGTCTATGGCTACACCTTC
13 | TRBJ2-7 | TRBV27 | . | . | CASSLGPPYEQYF | TGTGCCAGCAGTTTAGGACCGCCCTACGAGCAGTACTTC
15 | TRBJ2-7 | TRBV5-6 | . | . | CASSPPVGESYEQYF | TGTGCCAGCAGCCCCCCCGTGGGGGAGTCCTACGAGCAGTACTTC
13 | TRBJ2-1 | TRBV4-1 | . | . | CASSQAQGNEQFF | TGCGCCAGCAGCCAAGCGCAGGGAAATGAGCAGTTCTTC